This T cell receptor beta chain was captured in a study of CD4 T cells in relation to SARS-CoV-2 and coronaviruses. Study at large: After nine to eleven days of antigen culture, PBMC TCR beta CDR3s were sequenced.

The germline V gene encodes CDR1 MNHEY and CDR2 SVGEGT. The CDR3 is 15 residues long. The trim removed 2 bases at V and 3 bases at J, leaving 4 bases unmatched. Sorted naive or memory CD4+ cells met CEF peptides for over eight days. About this clone itself: The antigen is not known.

Study-wide results and caveats: No donor gave both pre-pandemic and post-infection samples. The assay detects memory recall responses, not culture-primed primary responses.

TCRdb's table, derived via immunoSEQ multiplex PCR, lists solely in-frame clones and lacks some. The data hold 35,000 to 45,000 clones, with 65% to 80% observed a single time. What was sequenced was memory CD4+ T cells from PBMCs, cultured in vitro. The clonotype comes from an adult with COVID-19. The V and J genes are TRBV6-2 or TRBV6-3 and TRBJ2-7; 10 nucleotides align to TRBD2. This CDR3 reads CASSYQREGHYEQYF. The CDR3 DNA sequence: TGTGCCAGCAGTTACCAGCGGGAGGGCCACTACGAGCAGTACTTC.